This is a list of T cell receptor beta chains from one sample in a study of PD-L1 blockade in urothelial cancer. The protocol was immunoSEQ multiplex PCR, while the TCRdb copy is restricted to in-frame clones and leaves out a portion. The data contain under 100,000 clones, around 89% of them singletons. The material sequenced was PBMCs, taken around atezolizumab (anti-PD-L1) treatment. All receptors derive from a man in his sixties with urothelial cancer. CDR3s include the opening cysteine and the closing phenylalanine or tryptophan. A D gene is named only where the DNA matches it firmly. Clone size appears in some rows only: once, few, many, or a class for an expanded clone.

TRBD1,14,-,TRBJ2-7,TRBV28,TGTGCCAGCCCTAAGGTGGGACAGGGTATATGGCAGTACTTC,CASPKVGQGIWQYF
-,13,-,TRBJ1-2,TRBV15,TGTGCCACCAGCAGAGATGTCGAGGGCGGCTACACCTTC,CATSRDVEGGYTF
-,15,-,TRBJ2-7,TRBV28,TGTGCCAGCAGTTCCCCGGGGGGCCCCACCTACGAGCAGTACTTC,CASSSPGGPTYEQYF
-,10,-,TRBJ2-5,TRBV2,TGTGCCAGACGAGTGGAGACCCAGTACTTC,CARRVETQYF
TRBD1,13,-,TRBJ2-1,TRBV16,TGTGCCAGCAGCCAGGGACAGTATGATGAGCAGTTCTTC,CASSQGQYDEQFF
-,15,-,TRBJ1-2,TRBV21-1,TGTGCCAGCAGCCCTTGGTTAATGACAGGTTATGGCTACACCTTC,CASSPWLMTGYGYTF
TRBD1,16,-,TRBJ1-5,TRBV5-6,TGTGCCAGCAGCCAGCAGGGGACAGGGGTCAATCAGCCCCAGCATTTT,CASSQQGTGVNQPQHF
-,15,-,TRBJ2-2,TRBV7-2,TGTGCCAGCAGCTTGAGTCAGGGAGGCACCGGGGAGCTGTTTTTT,CASSLSQGGTGELFF
-,13,-,TRBJ1-4,TRBV5-1,TGCGCCAGCAACATTGGGGGGTGGGGAAAACTGTTTTTT,CASNIGGWGKLFF
-,14,-,TRBJ2-7,TRBV7-2,TGTGCCAGCAGCTCACAGACAGGCTCCTACGAGCAGTACTTC,CASSSQTGSYEQYF
-,13,-,TRBJ2-2,TRBV5-1,TGCGCCAGCGCCGAGACGAACACCGGGGAGCTGTTTTTT,CASAETNTGELFF
TRBD1,16,-,TRBJ2-1,TRBV6-6,TGTGCCAGCAGTTACTCTGGGGACAGGGGCCAGTATGAGCAGTTCTTC,CASSYSGDRGQYEQFF
-,16,-,TRBJ2-1,TRBV10-3,TGTGCCATCAGTGAGGGGCGAGGGGGGGCAGACAATGAGCAGTTCTTC,CAISEGRGGADNEQFF
-,11,few,TRBJ1-2,TRBV2,TGTGCCAGCACCTGGACATATGGCTACACCTTC,CASTWTYGYTF
-,13,-,TRBJ1-5,TRBV9,TGTGCCAGCAGCCCCGAGGAGGGTCAGCCCCAGCATTTT,CASSPEEGQPQHF
TRBD2,15,-,TRBJ2-1,TRBV5-1,TGCGCCAGCAGGACTAGCGGGAGGGCCTTGGATGAGCAGTTCTTC,CASRTSGRALDEQFF
TRBD1,17,-,TRBJ2-2,TRBV16,TGTGCCAGCAGCCAACCTACAGGGGGCCTGGGGACCGGGGAGCTGTTTTTT,CASSQPTGGLGTGELFF
-,15,-,TRBJ2-2,TRBV5-1,TGCGCCAGCAGCTTGGACGGGACGAACACCGGGGAGCTGTTTTTT,CASSLDGTNTGELFF